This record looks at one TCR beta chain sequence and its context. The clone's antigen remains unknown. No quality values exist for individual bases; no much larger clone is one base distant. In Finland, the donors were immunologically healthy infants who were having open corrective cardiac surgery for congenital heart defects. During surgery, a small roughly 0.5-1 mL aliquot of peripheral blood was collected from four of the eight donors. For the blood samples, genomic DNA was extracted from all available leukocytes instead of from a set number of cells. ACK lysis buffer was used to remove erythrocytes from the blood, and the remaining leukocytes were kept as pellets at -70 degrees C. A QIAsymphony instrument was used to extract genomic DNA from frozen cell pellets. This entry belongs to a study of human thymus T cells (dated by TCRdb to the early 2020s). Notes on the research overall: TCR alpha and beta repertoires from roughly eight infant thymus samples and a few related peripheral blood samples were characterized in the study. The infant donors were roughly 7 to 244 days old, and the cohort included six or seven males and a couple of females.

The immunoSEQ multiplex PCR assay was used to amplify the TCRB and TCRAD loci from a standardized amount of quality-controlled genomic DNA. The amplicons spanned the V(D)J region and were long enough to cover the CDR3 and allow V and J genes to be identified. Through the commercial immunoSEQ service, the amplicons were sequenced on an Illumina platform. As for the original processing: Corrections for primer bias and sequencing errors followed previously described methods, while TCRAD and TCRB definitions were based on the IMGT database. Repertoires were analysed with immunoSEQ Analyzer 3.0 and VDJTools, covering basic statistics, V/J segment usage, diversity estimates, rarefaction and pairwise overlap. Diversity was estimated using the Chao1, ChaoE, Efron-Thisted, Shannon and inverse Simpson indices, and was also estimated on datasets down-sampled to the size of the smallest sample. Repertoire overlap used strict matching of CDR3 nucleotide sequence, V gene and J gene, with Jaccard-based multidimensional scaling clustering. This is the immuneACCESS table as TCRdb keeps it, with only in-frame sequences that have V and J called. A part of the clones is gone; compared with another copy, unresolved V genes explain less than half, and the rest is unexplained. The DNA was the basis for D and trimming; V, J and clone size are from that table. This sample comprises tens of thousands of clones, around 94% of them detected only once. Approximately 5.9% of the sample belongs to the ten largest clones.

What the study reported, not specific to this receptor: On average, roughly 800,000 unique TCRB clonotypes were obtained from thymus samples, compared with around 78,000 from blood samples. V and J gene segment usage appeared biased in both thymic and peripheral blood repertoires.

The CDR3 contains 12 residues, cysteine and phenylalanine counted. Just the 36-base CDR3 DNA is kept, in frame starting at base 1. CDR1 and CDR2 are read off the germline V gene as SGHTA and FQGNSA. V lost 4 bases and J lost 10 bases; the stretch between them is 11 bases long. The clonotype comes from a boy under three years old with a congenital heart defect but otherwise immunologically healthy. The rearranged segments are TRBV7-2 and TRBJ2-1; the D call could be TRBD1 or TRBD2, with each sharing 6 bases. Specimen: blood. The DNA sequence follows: TGTGCCAGCAGCTCTCGAGGGGGGGAGCAGTTCTTC. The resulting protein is CASSSRGGEQFF.